This passage covers 13 T cell receptor beta chains from one sample sequenced in a study of blood T cell repertoires in COVID-19. Profiling relied on immunoSEQ multiplex PCR, and the TCRdb table lists in-frame clones only, not all of them. The data contain roughly 360,000 clones, around nine tenths of them singletons. What was sequenced was PBMCs or T cells enriched from blood (not recorded which). These receptors originate from a woman aged 30 to 39 with acute COVID-19.

This chain connects TRBV7-9 to TRBJ1-4, with 7 positions matching TRBD1. Germline CDR1 reads SEHNR; CDR2 reads FQNEAQ (reference sequence). Trimming cost V 5 bases and J 7 bases; bases outside gene matches: 13. The CDR3 contains 16 residues. CDR3 in amino acids: CASSRRRDSASEKLFF. DNA for the CDR3: TGTGCCAGCAGCAGACGCCGGGACAGCGCCTCTGAAAAACTGTTTTTT.

This chain joins TRBV12-3 or TRBV12-4 and TRBJ1-2, with D tentatively TRBD1 (5 bases). The CDR3 length is 12 residues. The V end was cut by 2 bases, the J end by 6 bases, with 7 bases between. The CDR3 DNA reads as TGTGCCAGCAGTTTACGGGGGGATGGCTACACCTTC. Encoded protein: CASSLRGDGYTF.

The chain has TRBV4-2 and TRBJ2-3; 8 bases fit TRBD2. CDR1 and CDR2 (germline): LGHNA, YNFKEQ. V lost 4 bases to trimming and J lost 3 bases; unmatched junction nucleotides: 9. This CDR3 is built from 16 residues. The DNA for the CDR3 is TGTGCCAGCAGCCCCCACTCGGGGGGGCTAACAGATACGCAGTATTTT. Its translation: CASSPHSGGLTDTQYF.

Here the CDR3 DNA reads TGTGCCAGCAACCTAGCAGGGGGCGCCGATGGCTACACCTTC. This codes for CASNLAGGADGYTF. The chain has TRBV6-5 and TRBJ1-2; 8 bases agree with TRBD1. Per germline, CDR1 MNHEY and CDR2 SVGAGI. Unmatched junction bases numbered 10, after V lost 7 bases and J lost 6 bases. This CDR3 contains 14 residues.

V gene TRBV7-3 combines with J gene TRBJ1-3; D might be TRBD1 (6 bases). Trimming cost V 1 base and J 7 bases, with 14 bases left between them. This CDR3 spans 15 amino acids. Germline-derived CDR1 and CDR2 are SGHTA and FQGTGA. This CDR3 is CASSLNPQGGNTIYF. Written as DNA, the CDR3 is TGTGCCAGCAGCTTAAACCCACAGGGAGGGAACACCATATATTTT.

The CDR3 DNA reads TGTGCCAGCACTCTGGAGGGAGGAAACACCATATATTTT. This sequence encodes CASTLEGGNTIYF. The chain recombines TRBV5-5 with TRBJ1-3; D not resolved. The CDR3 is 13 residues long. The V gene's germline CDR1 is SGHKS and CDR2 YYEKEE (reference sequence). Trimming pared 6 bases from V and 4 bases from J, leaving 11 bases between.

In this sample, this clone turned up once. The chain recombines TRBV19 with TRBJ2-5; perhaps TRBD1 as D (6 bases). The germline V gene has CDR1 LNHDA and CDR2 SQIVND (reference sequence). The germline V and J ends were trimmed by 3 bases and 3 bases, with 11 bases remaining between them. The CDR3 runs to 14 residues. The CDR3 DNA reads as TGTGCCAGTAGTATTCAGAACAGGGAAGAGACCCAGTACTTC. It yields the protein CASSIQNREETQYF. The variable domain in full, completed from reference TRBV19 and TRBJ2-5, reads DGGITQSPKYLFRKEGQNVTLSCEQNLNHDAMYWYRQDPGQGLRLIYYSQIVNDFQKGDIAEGYSVSREKKESFPLTVTSAQKNPTAFYLCASSIQNREETQYFGPGTRLLVL.

The chain recombines TRBV30 with TRBJ2-2; 9 positions agree with TRBD1. The length of the CDR3 is 14 residues. The ends lost 4 bases at V and 3 bases at J; junction bases unmatched: 3. The germline V gene encodes CDR1 GTSNPN and CDR2 SVGIG (reference sequence). The CDR3 nucleotides are TGTGCCTGGACAGGGACAGGGTACACCGGGGAGCTGTTTTTT. It is translated as CAWTGTGYTGELFF.

V gene TRBV5-1 combines with J gene TRBJ2-3, with a weak D call TRBD1 (6 bases). Trimming cost V 1 base and J 4 bases, with 16 bases left between them. The CDR3 covers 16 residues. The germline V gene encodes CDR1 SGHRS and CDR2 YFSETQ. The CDR3 loop is CASSLRTEEGADTQYF. The CDR3 coding sequence is TGCGCCAGCAGCTTGAGGACAGAGGAAGGCGCAGATACGCAGTATTTT.

This clone was seen more than once but under ten times. The rearrangement joins TRBV28 to TRBJ1-2, with TRBD1 identical over 10 bases. Germline lookup yields CDR1 MDHEN and CDR2 SYDVKM. J was trimmed by 2 bases and V by 9 bases; bases with no gene match: 12. The CDR3 runs to 16 residues. CDR3 nucleotide sequence: TGTGCCAGTACCTCGACAGGGGGCGAGTTGAACTATGGCTACACCTTC. Translation: CASTSTGGELNYGYTF.

The rearrangement uses TRBV6-4 and TRBJ2-3; TRBD2 aligns across 8 bases. Losses at the gene ends were 3 bases for V and 5 bases for J; bases not matched to a gene: 13. Germline lookup yields CDR1 MRHNA and CDR2 SNTAGT. The length of the CDR3 is 17 residues. Here the CDR3 reads CASSDRFRGGQIDTQYF. The CDR3 nucleotides read TGTGCCAGCAGTGATCGGTTTCGGGGGGGCCAGATAGATACGCAGTATTTT.

In this sample, this clone turned up once. The V and J genes are TRBV4-1 and TRBJ2-1; TRBD2 matches 9 bases. CDR1 is MGHRA, CDR2 YSYEKL, per germline. V trimming: 9 bases; J trimming: 8 bases; junction bases outside the gene matches: 5. CDR3 length: 12 residues. CDR3 amino acids: CASSGGVYEQFF. The CDR3 coding sequence is TGCGCCAGTAGCGGGGGCGTGTATGAGCAGTTCTTC.

The chain has TRBV6-2 or TRBV6-3 and TRBJ1-2, with TRBD1 as a possible D gene (5 bases). V gave up 2 bases and J gave up 8 bases, with 15 bases separating them. The V gene's germline CDR1 is MNHEY and CDR2 SVGEGT. This CDR3 region has 14 residues. The CDR3 loop reads CASSYPETGIGYTF. Here the CDR3 DNA reads TGTGCCAGCAGTTACCCCGAAACAGGCATCGGCTACACCTTC.